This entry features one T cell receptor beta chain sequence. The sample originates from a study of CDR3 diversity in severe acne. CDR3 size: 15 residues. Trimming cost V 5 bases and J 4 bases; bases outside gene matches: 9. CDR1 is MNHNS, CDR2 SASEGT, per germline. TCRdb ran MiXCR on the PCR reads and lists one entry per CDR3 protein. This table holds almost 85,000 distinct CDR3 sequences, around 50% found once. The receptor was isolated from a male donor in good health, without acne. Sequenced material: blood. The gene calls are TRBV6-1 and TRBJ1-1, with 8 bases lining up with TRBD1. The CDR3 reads CASSLLGQVGTEAFF. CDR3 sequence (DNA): TGTGCCAGCAGTCTCCTGGGACAGGTGGGCACTGAAGCTTTCTTT.